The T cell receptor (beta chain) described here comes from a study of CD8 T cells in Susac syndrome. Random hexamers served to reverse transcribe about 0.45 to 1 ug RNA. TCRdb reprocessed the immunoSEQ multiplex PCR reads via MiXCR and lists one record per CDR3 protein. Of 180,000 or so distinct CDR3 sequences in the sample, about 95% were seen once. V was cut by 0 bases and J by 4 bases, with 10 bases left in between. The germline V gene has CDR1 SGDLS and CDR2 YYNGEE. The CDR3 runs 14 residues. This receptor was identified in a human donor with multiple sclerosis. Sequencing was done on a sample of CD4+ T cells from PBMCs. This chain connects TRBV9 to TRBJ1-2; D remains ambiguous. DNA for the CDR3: TGTGCCAGCAGCGTAGATTGGAGTTCCTATGGCTACACCTTC. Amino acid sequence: CASSVDWSSYGYTF. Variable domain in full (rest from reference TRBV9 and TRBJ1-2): DSGVTQTPKHLITATGQRVTLRCSPRSGDLSVYWYQQSLDQGLQFLIQYYNGEERAKGNILERFSAQQFPDLHSELNLSSLELGDSALYFCASSVDWSSYGYTFGSGTRLTVV.